This TCR beta chain stems from a study of cytomegalovirus exposure and HLA in healthy donors. Note on this clone: The antigen is not known.

PCR involved 60 Vbeta and 13 Jbeta primers. The protocol was immunoSEQ multiplex PCR, while the TCRdb copy is restricted to in-frame clones and leaves out a portion. Of some 150,000 clones in the sample, over 60% were seen once. Study observations and caveats: Rare TCR sequences predominated, though certain public TCRs were found in many donors. The classifier was said to identify cytomegalovirus status with high specificity and sensitivity. Roughly uniform sequencing depth across donors was assumed, possibly incorrectly. In a later analysis, an Asian-associated ancestry cluster reportedly showed fewer N-insertions than the approximately 670-donor mean.

Germline loops: CDR1 KGHSH, CDR2 LQKENI. The V gene lost 6 bases and the J gene lost 6 bases, with 14 bases spanning the gap. The CDR3 consists of 13 residues. Source material: PBMCs. This TCR was recovered from a woman aged 30 to 39 in good health and CMV-seronegative. This chain joins TRBV18 and TRBJ1-1; a weak D match, TRBD1 (5 bases). CDR3 amino acids: CASSQEAGAEAFF. The CDR3 nucleotides are TGTGCCAGCTCCCAAGAGGCGGGGGCTGAAGCTTTCTTT. The whole variable domain, remainder taken from reference TRBV18 and TRBJ1-1, is NAGVMQNPRHLVRRRGQEARLRCSPMKGHSHVYWYRQLPEEGLKFMVYLQKENIIDESGMPKERFSAEFPKEGPSILRIQQVVRGDSAAYFCASSQEAGAEAFFGQGTRLTVV.